This TCR beta chain was recovered during a study of glioma-infiltrating T cells after dendritic cell vaccination. There are 14 residues in the CDR3. Germline CDR1 is SNHLY and CDR2 is FYNNEI. V was shortened by 9 bases and J by 3 bases, with 15 bases between the two germline ends. The assay was immunoSEQ multiplex PCR, and TCRdb's table has in-frame clones only and misses some. The sample includes fewer than 95,000 clones, 85% of them seen just once. Time point denoted: after dendritic cell vaccination, including at tumor progression/relapse. The sequencing used blood, collected after dendritic cell vaccination. J is TRBJ2-1 and V is TRBV2, with D possibly being TRBD2 (5 bases). The sequence came from a human donor with glioblastoma. The CDR3 is CARLIGEGYNEQFF. Here the CDR3 DNA reads TGTGCCAGACTGATCGGGGAAGGCTACAATGAGCAGTTCTTC.